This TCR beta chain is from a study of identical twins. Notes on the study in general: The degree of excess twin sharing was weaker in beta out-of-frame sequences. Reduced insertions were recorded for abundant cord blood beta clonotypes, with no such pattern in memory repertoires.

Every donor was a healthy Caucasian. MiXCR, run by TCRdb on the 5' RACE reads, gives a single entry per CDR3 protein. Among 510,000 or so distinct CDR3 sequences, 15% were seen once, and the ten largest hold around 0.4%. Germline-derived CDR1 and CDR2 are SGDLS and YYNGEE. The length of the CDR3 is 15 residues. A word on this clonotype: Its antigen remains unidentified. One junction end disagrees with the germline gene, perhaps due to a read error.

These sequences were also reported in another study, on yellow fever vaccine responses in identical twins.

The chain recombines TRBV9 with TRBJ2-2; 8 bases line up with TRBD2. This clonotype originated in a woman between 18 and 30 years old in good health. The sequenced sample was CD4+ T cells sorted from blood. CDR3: CASSVGGASAGEPFF. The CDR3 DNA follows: TGTGCCAGCAGCGTCGGGGGGGCCTCCGCCGGGGAGCCGTTTTTT.